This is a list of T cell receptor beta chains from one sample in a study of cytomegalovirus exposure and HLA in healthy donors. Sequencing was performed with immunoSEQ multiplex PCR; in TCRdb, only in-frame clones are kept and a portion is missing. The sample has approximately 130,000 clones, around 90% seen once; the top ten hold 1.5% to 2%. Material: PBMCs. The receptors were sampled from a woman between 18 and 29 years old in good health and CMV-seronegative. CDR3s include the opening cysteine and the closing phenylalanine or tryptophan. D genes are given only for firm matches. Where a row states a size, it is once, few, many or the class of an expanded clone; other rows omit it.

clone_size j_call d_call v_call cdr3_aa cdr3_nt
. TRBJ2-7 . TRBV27 CASSLKGLPYEQYF TGTGCCAGCAGTTTAAAGGGGTTACCCTACGAGCAGTACTTC
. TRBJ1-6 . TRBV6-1 CASSGTGPNSPLHF TGTGCCAGCAGTGGAACAGGCCCAAATTCACCCCTCCACTTT
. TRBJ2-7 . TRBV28 CASSPGGSSYEQYF TGTGCCAGCAGTCCAGGAGGGAGCTCCTACGAGCAGTACTTC
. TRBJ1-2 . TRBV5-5 CASSLTGTPYGYTF TGTGCCAGCAGCTTGACCGGGACACCCTATGGCTACACCTTC
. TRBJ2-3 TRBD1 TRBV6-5 CASSRQGFRTDTQYF TGTGCCAGCAGCCGACAGGGTTTCCGAACAGATACGCAGTATTTT
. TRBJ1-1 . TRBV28 CASSLDVEGAFF TGTGCCAGCAGTTTGGACGTTGAGGGAGCTTTCTTT
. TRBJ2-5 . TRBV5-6 CASSLAKGTQGTETQYF TGTGCCAGCAGCTTGGCCAAAGGAACGCAGGGTACAGAGACCCAGTACTTC
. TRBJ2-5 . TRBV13 CASSPSPDHGETQYF TGTGCCAGCAGCCCTAGTCCCGATCATGGTGAGACCCAGTACTTC
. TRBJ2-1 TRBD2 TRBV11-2 CASSPRLAGAGNEQFF TGTGCCAGCAGCCCCCGACTAGCGGGAGCGGGGAATGAGCAGTTCTTC
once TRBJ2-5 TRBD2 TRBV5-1 CASSLSGTSGTGATQYF TGCGCCAGCAGCCTATCCGGGACTAGCGGGACCGGAGCGACCCAGTACTTC
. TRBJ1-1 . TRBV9 CASSAPGGRNPNTEAFF TGTGCCAGCAGCGCCCCGGGGGGGAGAAACCCGAACACTGAAGCTTTCTTT
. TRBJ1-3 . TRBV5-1 CASSEGHSGNTIYF TGCGCCAGCAGCGAGGGTCACTCTGGAAACACCATATATTTT
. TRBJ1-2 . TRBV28 CASSFGGAQGYGYTF TGTGCCAGCAGTTTCGGAGGGGCGCAGGGCTATGGCTACACCTTC
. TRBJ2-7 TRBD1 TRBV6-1 CASRSGTGVAYEQYF TGTGCCAGCAGGTCGGGGACAGGGGTGGCCTACGAGCAGTACTTC
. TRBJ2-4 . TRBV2 CASSETDRLAKNIQYF TGTGCCAGCAGTGAAACCGACAGATTAGCCAAAAACATTCAGTACTTC
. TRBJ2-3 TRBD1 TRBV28 CASSSPLSGTGHTDTQYF TGTGCCAGCAGTTCCCCCTTATCCGGGACAGGACACACAGATACGCAGTATTTT
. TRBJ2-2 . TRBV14 CASSLGWGAGELFF TGTGCCAGCAGCCTCGGATGGGGGGCCGGGGAGCTGTTTTTT
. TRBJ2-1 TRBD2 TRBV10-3 CAISLGTSGTLAYNEQFF TGTGCCATCAGCCTCGGGACTAGCGGGACTCTCGCCTACAATGAGCAGTTCTTC
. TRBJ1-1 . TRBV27 CASRSVGGTAFF TGTGCCAGCCGGAGTGTTGGAGGCACAGCTTTCTTT
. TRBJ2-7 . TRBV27 CASSLTRNYEQYF TGTGCCAGCAGTTTAACTAGAAACTACGAGCAGTACTTC
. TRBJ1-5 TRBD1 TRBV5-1 CASSPTGEVGQPQHF TGCGCCAGCAGCCCAACAGGGGAGGTCGGTCAGCCCCAGCATTTT
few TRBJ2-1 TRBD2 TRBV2 CASSVVTGGYNEQFF TGTGCCAGCAGTGTAGTAACGGGGGGATACAATGAGCAGTTCTTC
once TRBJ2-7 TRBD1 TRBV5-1 CASTGQAPSYEQYF TGCGCCAGCACCGGACAGGCCCCCTCCTACGAGCAGTACTTC
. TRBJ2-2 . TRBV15 CATSRGAMVDTGELFF TGTGCCACCAGCAGAGGTGCGATGGTGGACACCGGGGAGCTGTTTTTT
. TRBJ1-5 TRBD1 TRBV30 CAWDKQGASQPQHF TGTGCCTGGGACAAACAGGGGGCGAGCCAGCCCCAGCATTTT
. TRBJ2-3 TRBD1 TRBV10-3 CAISERRTGADTQYF TGTGCCATCAGTGAGCGGCGGACAGGAGCAGATACGCAGTATTTT
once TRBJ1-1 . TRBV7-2 CASRRNTEAFF TGTGCCAGCAGGCGGAACACTGAAGCTTTCTTT
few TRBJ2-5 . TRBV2 CASSEWSTDVRRETQYF TGTGCCAGCAGTGAATGGAGTACAGACGTTCGGAGGGAGACCCAGTACTTC
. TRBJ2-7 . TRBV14 CASSLAAAYEQYF TGTGCCAGCAGCCTTGCAGCGGCCTACGAGCAGTACTTC
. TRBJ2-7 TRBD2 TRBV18 CASSPGTTFEQYF TGTGCCAGCTCACCTGGGACTACCTTCGAGCAGTACTTC
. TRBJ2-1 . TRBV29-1 CSVVVRKLDPYNEQFF TGCAGCGTTGTCGTTCGTAAGCTAGACCCCTACAATGAGCAGTTCTTC
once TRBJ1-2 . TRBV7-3 CASSFPREEANYGYTF TGTGCCAGCAGCTTCCCCCGGGAGGAGGCGAACTATGGCTACACCTTC
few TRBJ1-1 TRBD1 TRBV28 CASSRVTGPNTEAFF TGTGCCAGCAGTCGAGTGACAGGGCCGAACACTGAAGCTTTCTTT
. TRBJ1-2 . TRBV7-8 CASSLEQGPLPYGYTF TGTGCCAGCAGCTTAGAGCAGGGCCCCCTTCCCTATGGCTACACCTTC
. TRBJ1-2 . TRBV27 CASRQKGQGPGYTF TGTGCCAGCAGGCAAAAAGGGCAGGGTCCCGGCTACACCTTC
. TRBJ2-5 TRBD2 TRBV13 CASSFAARLAVQETQYF TGTGCCAGCAGCTTCGCCGCCAGACTAGCAGTCCAAGAGACCCAGTACTTC
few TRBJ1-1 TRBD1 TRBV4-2 CASSHKTGAYTEAFF TGTGCCAGCAGCCACAAGACAGGGGCATACACTGAAGCTTTCTTT
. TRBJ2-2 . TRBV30 CAWSEQFANTGELFF TGTGCCTGGAGTGAACAGTTCGCGAACACCGGGGAGCTGTTTTTT
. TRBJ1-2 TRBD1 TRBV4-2 CASSLGTENYGYTF TGTGCCAGCAGCCTAGGGACAGAAAACTATGGCTACACCTTC
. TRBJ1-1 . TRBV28 CASTNPWQGHGTEAFF TGTGCCAGCACCAACCCATGGCAGGGGCATGGCACTGAAGCTTTCTTT
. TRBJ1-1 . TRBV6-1 CASRKTEMNTEAFF TGTGCCAGCAGGAAGACAGAGATGAACACTGAAGCTTTCTTT
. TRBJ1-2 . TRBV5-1 CASRPTQGSGGGYTF TGCGCCAGCAGGCCGACTCAAGGCTCTGGTGGTGGCTACACCTTC
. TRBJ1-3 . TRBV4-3 CASSQGTEPSSGNTIYF TGCGCCAGCAGCCAAGGTACCGAGCCGTCCTCTGGAAACACCATATATTTT
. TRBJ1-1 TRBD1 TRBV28 CASSFGTGGRVAFF TGTGCCAGCAGTTTTGGGACAGGGGGTAGGGTAGCTTTCTTT
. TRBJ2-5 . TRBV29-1 CSGDSSKETQYF TGCAGCGGTGACAGTTCGAAAGAGACCCAGTACTTC
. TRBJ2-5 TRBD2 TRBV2 CASRITSGGAVETQYF TGTGCCAGCAGAATCACTAGCGGGGGGGCCGTAGAGACCCAGTACTTC
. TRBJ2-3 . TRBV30 CAWSVGLQTTDTQYF TGTGCCTGGAGTGTTGGACTCCAAACCACAGATACGCAGTATTTT
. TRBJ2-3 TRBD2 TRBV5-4 CASSLGAGELRGTQYF TGTGCCAGCAGCTTGGGGGCGGGGGAATTGAGGGGTACGCAGTATTTT
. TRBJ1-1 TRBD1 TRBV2 CASKTGVDDTEAFF TGTGCCAGCAAGACAGGGGTGGATGACACTGAAGCTTTCTTT
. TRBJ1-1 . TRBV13 CASSLLGVDEAFF TGTGCCAGCAGCTTATTAGGGGTCGATGAAGCTTTCTTT
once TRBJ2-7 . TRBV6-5 CASSRQVAYEQYF TGTGCCAGCAGCCGACAGGTTGCCTACGAGCAGTACTTC
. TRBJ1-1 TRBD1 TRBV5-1 CASSRRQGLNTEAFF TGCGCCAGCAGCCGAAGACAGGGCTTGAACACTGAAGCTTTCTTT